This T cell receptor beta chain was recorded in a study of long-term antiretroviral therapy in people with HIV (dated by TCRdb to the early 2020s). Concerning the study at large: The earliest samples were collected roughly a decade before the 2015 WHO recommendation for immediate ART, at a time when ART was usually postponed until CD4 counts fell. A total of some 210 cryopreserved PBMC samples were contributed to the cohort by 30 adults with confirmed HIV infection, with samples collected serially over a mean of roughly six years (range 1-12). A retrospective serial study tested whether changes in peripheral blood TRB repertoire composition and diversity were associated with ART initiation and durable HIV suppression. Among the 25 to 35 participants with HIV, eleven were female. Test extractions of a monoclonal T-cell line alongside approximately 34 polyclonal samples showed no cross-contamination during QIAcube processing. On the study overall, not on this receptor specifically: Since PBMC availability was limited, sequencing covered only the TCR beta chain, with no alpha chain pairing. Samples dated from about 2003 to 2018, and the ART regimens used may be less effective than current ones. ART initiation was associated with a significant increase in TRB diversity, but diversity stayed significantly below transplant donor controls even after long-term ART. Inferences about post-ART repertoire changes are limited because no data were available on ART adherence, viral resistance or therapy changes. HIV repertoires had narrower CDR3 length ranges than controls, and the network structure suggested an antigen-experienced repertoire that shifted only slightly toward naive after ART. At every time point, the repertoire was dominated by expanded TRB clones first identified before ART initiation, although this dominance fluctuated and, in many PLHIV, declined after ART. Because pre-ART samples had limited cell numbers, profiling was done on unsorted PBMC rather than on sorted CD4+ and CD8+ T cells.

By sample share, this clone is medium-sized (0.01 to 0.1%). No antigen is known for it. No per-base quality is available; no much larger clone lies one base away. The immunoSEQ hsTCRB v3.0 assay was used at survey level resolution for TRB variable region sequencing. The targeted TRB sequencing depth was roughly 35,000-50,000 T-cell genomes per sample. An Illumina MiSeq with a v3 150-cycle kit was used to sequence the pooled TRB libraries. Processing in the source paper ran as follows. Repertoire analysis ran in R within a reproducible Nextflow workflow covering QC, data transformation and analysis. Custom analyses were implemented in LymphoSeq2, an R package for AIRR-Seq data exploration. After excluding several samples that yielded fewer than 5000 total TRB sequences, 150 to 200 HIV repertoires remained for analysis. Among the 170 to 200 retained HIV repertoires, 55 to 60 were collected before ART initiation and around 130 after ART initiation. Repertoires were downsampled to 5000 TRB nucleotide sequences, with summary statistics averaged over 100 downsampling iterations. Only TRB sequences with CDR3 regions of at least seven amino acids were retained for analysis. Diversity was measured with a Shannon entropy-derived clonality score and the Gini coefficient. Repertoire networks linked the top 5000 CDR3 amino acid sequences whenever two sequences differed by an edit distance of one. For TRB CDR3 amino acid sequences, GLIPH2 was used to predict antigen specificity groups and MHC restriction. To flag known associations with CMV, EBV, HIV or tissue antigens, CDR3 amino acid sequences were compared against VDJdb and McPAS-TCR. Pre-ART, post-ART and control groups were compared with Wilcoxon signed-rank tests and Holm-Bonferroni correction. TCRdb limited this immuneACCESS table to in-frame rearrangements with V and J called. A share of clones is missing; checked studies link under half to unresolved V genes, and the rest is unexplained. V, J and clone size reflect that table, while D and trimming were determined from the DNA. The sample table lists about 22,000 clones, 70% to 85% of them with a count of one. Around 19% of the sample is in the top ten clones.

Participants were included only if at least one PBMC sample before ART initiation and at least two post-ART samples were available. Every participant with HIV received treatment in the United States of America. Before DNA extraction, cryopreserved samples of about 0.9-11 million PBMC were thawed and then washed. At the time of the earliest PBMC sample, participants with HIV were aged between about 20 and 54 years. Per participant, PBMC samples came from 1-4 timepoints prior to ART initiation and 2-8 timepoints following ART initiation, for a median of 7 samples. Serial HIV viral load, CD4+ T-cell count, ART history and demographic data were obtained for every participant. Genomic DNA was extracted from unsorted PBMC with a Qiagen kit on a QIAcube, processed in batches of 12 samples. The CDR3 covers 15 residues, taking in both the cysteine and the phenylalanine. Only CDR3 DNA is held: 45 bases, read in frame from base 1. V is shortened by 2 bases, J by 2 bases, and the region joining them spans 12 bases. The germline V gene encodes CDR1 MNHEY and CDR2 SVGAGI.

Source: unsorted PBMCs, taken 0.5 years before starting antiretroviral therapy. The source is a man aged 35-49 years with HIV. The chain couples TRBV6-5 to TRBJ1-2; a confident D gene designation cannot be given. The CDR3 loop reads CASSYGGRSNYGYTF. The DNA is as follows: TGTGCCAGCAGTTACGGCGGCAGGTCGAACTATGGCTACACCTTC.